These 9 T cell receptor beta chains were all obtained from the same sample, sequenced in a study of technical replicates of blood from a handful of donors. Assay: immunoSEQ multiplex PCR; the TCRdb copy retains only in-frame clones and omits some. The repertoire holds just over 80,000 clones, around 96% seen once, with about 0.3% in the top ten. Sequenced input: T cells isolated from PBMCs. Receptor source: a human donor in good health.

The chain carries TRBV4-1 and TRBJ2-7; D is ambiguous. Germline CDR1 reads MGHRA; CDR2 reads YSYEKL. This CDR3 is built from 15 residues. Trimming took off 2 bases at V and 7 bases at J, with 18 bases between the two ends. DNA for the CDR3: TGCGCCAGCAGCCAATATTATGCAGGAATTGGGGAGCAGTACTTC. This codes for CASSQYYAGIGEQYF.

The rearrangement uses TRBV4-1 and TRBJ1-2, with 8 bases fitting TRBD1. The CDR3 runs 15 residues. Per germline, CDR1 MGHRA and CDR2 YSYEKL. V lost 0 bases and J lost 11; bases outside the gene matches: 11. The CDR3 nucleotides read TGCGCCAGCAGCCAAGAAATCCGAGACAGGGGAGGTTACACCTTC. This gives the protein CASSQEIRDRGGYTF.

The chain recombines TRBV5-8 with TRBJ1-2; TRBD1 agrees at 8 bases. The ends lost 0 bases at V and 8 bases at J; junction bases unmatched: 3. Germline assignment: CDR1 SGHTS and CDR2 YDEGEE. The length of the CDR3 is 13 residues. CDR3 residues: CASSLATGGGYTF. DNA of the CDR3: TGTGCCAGCAGCTTGGCCACAGGGGGAGGCTACACCTTC.

V is TRBV28 and J is TRBJ1-5; TRBD1 aligns across 9 bases. Trimming took 6 bases from V and 6 from J; bases not matched to a gene: 9. Germline-derived CDR1 and CDR2 are MDHEN and SYDVKM. The CDR3 runs to 15 residues. CDR3 coding DNA: TGTGCCAGCAGCTCCTTAACAGGGGGCGTTCAGCCCCAGCATTTT. It specifies CASSSLTGGVQPQHF. Supplemented by reference TRBV28 and TRBJ1-5, the full variable domain reads DVKVTQSSRYLVKRTGEKVFLECVQDMDHENMFWYRQDPGLGLRLIYFSYDVKMKEKGDIPEGYSVSREKKERFSLILESASTNQTSMYLCASSSLTGGVQPQHFGDGTRLSIL.

The chain links TRBV28 to TRBJ2-1, with TRBD2 matching 10 bases. CDR3 size: 14 residues. The germline V gene encodes CDR1 MDHEN and CDR2 SYDVKM. J lost 7 bases, V lost 10 bases, and 10 bases had no gene match. As DNA, the CDR3 is TGTGCCACCTTGAGCGGGAGGGCCTTTAATGAGCAGTTCTTC. Its translation: CATLSGRAFNEQFF.

This chain joins TRBV6-5 and TRBJ1-1; D gene unclear. Trimming cost V 7 bases and J 9 bases, with 12 bases left between them. Germline V gene sequence: CDR1 MNHEY, CDR2 SVGAGI. This CDR3 region has 11 residues. The DNA for the CDR3 is TGTGCCAGCACGGCTGGGCTTAAAGCTTTCTTT. Its protein is CASTAGLKAFF.

This clone was seen only a few times. The chain couples TRBV5-6 to TRBJ1-1; possible D gene TRBD1, 5 bases. This CDR3 contains 14 residues. CDR1 is SGHDT and CDR2 is YYEEEE in the germline V gene. V lost 6 bases to trimming and J lost 1 base, with 13 bases between them. The chain's CDR3 is CASTRKTANTEAFF. The DNA for the CDR3 is TGTGCCAGCACCCGAAAGACAGCGAACACTGAAGCTTTCTTT.

V gene TRBV7-2 combines with J gene TRBJ1-1; possibly TRBD1 for D (6 bases). In germline, CDR1 is SGHTA, CDR2 FQGNSA. Between the trimmed V and J ends, which lost 7 bases and 4 bases, there was a span of 13 bases. The CDR3 length is 13 residues. CDR3 sequence reads: CASTTGFGTEAFF. DNA of the CDR3: TGTGCCAGCACAACAGGGTTCGGCACTGAAGCTTTCTTT. The entire variable domain, with the rest obtained from reference TRBV7-2 and TRBJ1-1, is as follows: GAGVSQSPSNKVTEKGKDVELRCDPISGHTALYWYRQSLGQGLEFLIYFQGNSAPDKSGLPSDRFSAERTGGSVSTLTIQRTQQEDSAVYLCASTTGFGTEAFFGQGTRLTVV.

The sample holds one count of this clone. The CDR3 nucleotides read TGTGCCTGGAGTGGCAACAGGGTAGCTTTCTTT. Protein: CAWSGNRVAFF. The chain links TRBV30 to TRBJ1-1; possibly TRBD1 for D (6 bases). Germline CDR1 and CDR2: GTSNPN and SVGIG (reference sequence). V lost 1 base and J 10 bases, leaving 10 bases between the germline ends. This CDR3 comprises 11 residues.